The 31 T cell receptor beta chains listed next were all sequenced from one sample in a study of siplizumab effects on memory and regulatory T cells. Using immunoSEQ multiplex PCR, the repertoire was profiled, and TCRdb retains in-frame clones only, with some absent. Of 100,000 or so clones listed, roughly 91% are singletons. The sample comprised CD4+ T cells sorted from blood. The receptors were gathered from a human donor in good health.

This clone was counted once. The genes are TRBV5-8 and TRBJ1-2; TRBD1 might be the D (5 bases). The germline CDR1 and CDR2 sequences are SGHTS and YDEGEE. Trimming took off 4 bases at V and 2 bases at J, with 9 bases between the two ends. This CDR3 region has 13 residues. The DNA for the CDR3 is TGTGCCAGCAGCCAGGGTAACAACTATGGCTACACCTTC. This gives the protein CASSQGNNYGYTF.

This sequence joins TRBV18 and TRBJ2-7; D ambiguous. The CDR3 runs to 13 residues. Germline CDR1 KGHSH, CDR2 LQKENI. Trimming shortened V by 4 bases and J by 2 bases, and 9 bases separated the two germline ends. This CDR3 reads CASSRDATYEQYF. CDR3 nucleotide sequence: TGTGCCAGCTCACGTGATGCGACCTACGAGCAGTACTTC. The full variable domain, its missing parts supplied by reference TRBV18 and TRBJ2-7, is NAGVMQNPRHLVRRRGQEARLRCSPMKGHSHVYWYRQLPEEGLKFMVYLQKENIIDESGMPKERFSAEFPKEGPSILRIQQVVRGDSAAYFCASSRDATYEQYFGPGTRLTVT.

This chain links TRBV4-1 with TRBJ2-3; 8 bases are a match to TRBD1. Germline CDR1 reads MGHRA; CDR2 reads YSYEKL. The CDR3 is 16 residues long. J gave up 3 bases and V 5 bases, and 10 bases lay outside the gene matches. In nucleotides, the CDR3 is TGCGCCAGCAGCTCTCCTCGGACAGGGTTGACAGATACGCAGTATTTT. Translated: CASSSPRTGLTDTQYF.

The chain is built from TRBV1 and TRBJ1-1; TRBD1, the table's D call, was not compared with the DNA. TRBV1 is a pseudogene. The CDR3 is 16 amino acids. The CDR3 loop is CTSSHPETGRDTEAFF. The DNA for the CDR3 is TGCACCAGCAGCCACCCTGAGACAGGAAGGGACACTGAAGCTTTCTTT.

The CDR3 DNA reads TGTGCCAGCAGGGAACAGGGGGTTGAAGCTTTCTTT. It translates to CASREQGVEAFF. The V gene is TRBV6-1, the J gene TRBJ1-1; 8 nucleotides agree with TRBD1. Germline V gene sequence: CDR1 MNHNS, CDR2 SASEGT. The trim removed 6 bases at V and 7 bases at J, leaving 4 bases unmatched. The CDR3 spans 12 residues.

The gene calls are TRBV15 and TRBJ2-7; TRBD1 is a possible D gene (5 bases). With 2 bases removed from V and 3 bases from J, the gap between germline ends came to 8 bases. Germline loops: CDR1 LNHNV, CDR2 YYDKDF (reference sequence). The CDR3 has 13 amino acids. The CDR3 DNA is TGTGCCACCAGCAGACCCGACAGCTACGAGCAGTACTTC. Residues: CATSRPDSYEQYF.

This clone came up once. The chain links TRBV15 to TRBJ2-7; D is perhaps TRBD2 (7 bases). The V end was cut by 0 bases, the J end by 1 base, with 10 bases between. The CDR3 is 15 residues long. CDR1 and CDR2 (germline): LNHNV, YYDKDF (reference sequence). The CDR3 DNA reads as TGTGCCACCAGCAGAGAGGGGGGGACATCCTACGAGCAGTACTTC. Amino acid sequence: CATSREGGTSYEQYF.

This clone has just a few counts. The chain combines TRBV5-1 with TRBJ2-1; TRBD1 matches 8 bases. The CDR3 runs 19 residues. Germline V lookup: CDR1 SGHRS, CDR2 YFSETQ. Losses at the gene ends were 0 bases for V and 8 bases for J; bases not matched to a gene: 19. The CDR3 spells CASSLESQGAIRTFHEQFF. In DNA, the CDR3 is TGCGCCAGCAGCTTGGAGTCGCAGGGGGCGATCCGGACTTTTCATGAGCAGTTCTTC.

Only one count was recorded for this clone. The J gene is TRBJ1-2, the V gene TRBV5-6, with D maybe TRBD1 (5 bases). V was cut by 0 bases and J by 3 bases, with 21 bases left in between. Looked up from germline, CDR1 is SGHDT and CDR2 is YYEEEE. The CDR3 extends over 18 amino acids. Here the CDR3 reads CASSLAVAGYLGHYGYTF. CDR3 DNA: TGTGCCAGCAGCTTGGCCGTGGCAGGGTACCTTGGTCACTATGGCTACACCTTC.

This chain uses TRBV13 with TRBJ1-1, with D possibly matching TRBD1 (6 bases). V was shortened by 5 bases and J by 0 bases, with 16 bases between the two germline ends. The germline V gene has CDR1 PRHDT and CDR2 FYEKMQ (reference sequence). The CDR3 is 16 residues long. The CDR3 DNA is TGTGCCAGCAGCGCGCTTACCGGGGGGCTGAACACTGAAGCTTTCTTT. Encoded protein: CASSALTGGLNTEAFF.

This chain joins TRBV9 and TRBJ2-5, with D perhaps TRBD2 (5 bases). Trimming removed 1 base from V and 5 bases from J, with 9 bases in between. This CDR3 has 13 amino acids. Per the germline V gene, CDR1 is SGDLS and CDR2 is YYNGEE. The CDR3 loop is CASSVRAGETQYF. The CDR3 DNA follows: TGTGCCAGCAGCGTACGGGCGGGTGAGACCCAGTACTTC. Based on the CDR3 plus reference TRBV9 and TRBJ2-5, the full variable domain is DSGVTQTPKHLITATGQRVTLRCSPRSGDLSVYWYQQSLDQGLQFLIQYYNGEERAKGNILERFSAQQFPDLHSELNLSSLELGDSALYFCASSVRAGETQYFGPGTRLLVL.

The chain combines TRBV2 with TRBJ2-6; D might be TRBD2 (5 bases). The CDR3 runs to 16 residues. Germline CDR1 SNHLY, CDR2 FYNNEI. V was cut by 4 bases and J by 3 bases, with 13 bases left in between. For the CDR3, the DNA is TGTGCCAGCAGTGGGGCGGGCTCTAGTGGGGCCAACGTCCTGACTTTC. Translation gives CASSGAGSSGANVLTF.

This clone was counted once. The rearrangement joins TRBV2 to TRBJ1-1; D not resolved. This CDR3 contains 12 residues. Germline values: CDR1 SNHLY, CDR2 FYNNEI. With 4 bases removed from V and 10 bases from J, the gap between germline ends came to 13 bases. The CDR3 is CASSVEAAGAFF. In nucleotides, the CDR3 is TGTGCCAGCAGTGTGGAGGCGGCAGGAGCTTTCTTT.

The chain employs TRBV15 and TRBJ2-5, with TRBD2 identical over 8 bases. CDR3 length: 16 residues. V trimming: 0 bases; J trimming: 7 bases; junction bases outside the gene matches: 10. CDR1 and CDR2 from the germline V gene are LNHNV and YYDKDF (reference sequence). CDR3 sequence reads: CATSRDPLAAPGTQYF. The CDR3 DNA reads TGTGCCACCAGCAGAGACCCACTAGCGGCCCCTGGGACCCAGTACTTC.

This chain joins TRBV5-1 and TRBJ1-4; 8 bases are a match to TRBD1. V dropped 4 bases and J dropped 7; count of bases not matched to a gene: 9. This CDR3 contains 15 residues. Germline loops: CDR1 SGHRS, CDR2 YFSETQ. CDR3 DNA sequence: TGCGCCAGCAGCGTACTAACAGGGGGTGGTGAAAAACTGTTTTTT. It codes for CASSVLTGGGEKLFF.

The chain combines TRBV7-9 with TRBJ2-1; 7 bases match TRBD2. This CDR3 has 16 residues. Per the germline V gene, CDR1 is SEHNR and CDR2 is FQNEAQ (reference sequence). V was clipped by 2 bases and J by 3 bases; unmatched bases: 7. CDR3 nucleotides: TGTGCCAGCAGCTTACTCCCAGCGGGAAGCTACAATGAGCAGTTCTTC. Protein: CASSLLPAGSYNEQFF.

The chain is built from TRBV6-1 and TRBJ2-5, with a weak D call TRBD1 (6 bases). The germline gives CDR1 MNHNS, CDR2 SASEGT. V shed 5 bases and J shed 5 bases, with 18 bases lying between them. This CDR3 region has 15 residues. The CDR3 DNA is TGTGCCAGCAGTCCACCGCCGGACAGCTGGGAGACCCAGTACTTC. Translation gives CASSPPPDSWETQYF.

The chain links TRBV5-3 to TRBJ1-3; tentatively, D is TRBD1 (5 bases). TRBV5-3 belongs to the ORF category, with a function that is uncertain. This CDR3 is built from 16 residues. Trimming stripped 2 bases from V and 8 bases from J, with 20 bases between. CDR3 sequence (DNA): TGTGCCAGAAGCTTTTTAACCTGGCCCCTAGGGGACACCATATATTTT. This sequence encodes CARSFLTWPLGDTIYF.

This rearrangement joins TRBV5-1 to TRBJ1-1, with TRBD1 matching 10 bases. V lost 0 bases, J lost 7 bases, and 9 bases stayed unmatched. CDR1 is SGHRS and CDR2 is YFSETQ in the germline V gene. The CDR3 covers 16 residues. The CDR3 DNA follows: TGCGCCAGCAGCTTGGGGGACAGGGGCCGAGAGAATGAAGCTTTCTTT. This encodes CASSLGDRGRENEAFF. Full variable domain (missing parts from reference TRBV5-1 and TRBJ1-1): KAGVTQTPRYLIKTRGQQVTLSCSPISGHRSVSWYQQTPGQGLQFLFEYFSETQRNKGNFPGRFSGRQFSNSRSEMNVSTLELGDSALYLCASSLGDRGRENEAFFGQGTRLTVV.

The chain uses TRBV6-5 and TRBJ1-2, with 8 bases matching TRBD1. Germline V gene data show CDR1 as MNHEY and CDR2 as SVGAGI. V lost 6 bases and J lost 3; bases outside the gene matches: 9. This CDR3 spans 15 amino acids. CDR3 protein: CASRKGTGIYYGYTF. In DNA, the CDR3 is TGTGCCAGCAGGAAGGGGACAGGAATTTACTATGGCTACACCTTC.

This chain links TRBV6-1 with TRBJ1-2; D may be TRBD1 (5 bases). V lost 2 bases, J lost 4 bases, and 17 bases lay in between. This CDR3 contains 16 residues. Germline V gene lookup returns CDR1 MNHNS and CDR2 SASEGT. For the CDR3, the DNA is TGTGCCAGCAGTGAATTGAAGTATGGGGGGAGCTATGGCTACACCTTC. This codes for CASSELKYGGSYGYTF.

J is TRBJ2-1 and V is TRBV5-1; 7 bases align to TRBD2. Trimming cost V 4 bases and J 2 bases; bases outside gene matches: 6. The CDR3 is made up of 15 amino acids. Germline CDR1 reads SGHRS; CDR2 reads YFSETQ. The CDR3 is CASSVAGLAYNEQFF. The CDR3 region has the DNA TGCGCCAGCAGCGTAGCGGGCCTAGCCTACAATGAGCAGTTCTTC. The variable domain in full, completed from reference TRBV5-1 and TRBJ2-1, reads KAGVTQTPRYLIKTRGQQVTLSCSPISGHRSVSWYQQTPGQGLQFLFEYFSETQRNKGNFPGRFSGRQFSNSRSEMNVSTLELGDSALYLCASSVAGLAYNEQFFGPGTRLTVL.

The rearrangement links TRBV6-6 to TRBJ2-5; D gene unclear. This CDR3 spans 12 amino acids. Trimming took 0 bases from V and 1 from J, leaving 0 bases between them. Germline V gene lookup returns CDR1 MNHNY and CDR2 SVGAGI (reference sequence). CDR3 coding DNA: TGTGCCAGCAGTTACTCCCAAGAGACCCAGTACTTC. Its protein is CASSYSQETQYF.

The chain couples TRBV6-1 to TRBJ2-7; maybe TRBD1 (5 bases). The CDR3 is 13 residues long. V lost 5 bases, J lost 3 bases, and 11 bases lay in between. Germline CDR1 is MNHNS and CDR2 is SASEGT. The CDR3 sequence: CASSSKGFYEQYF. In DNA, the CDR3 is TGTGCCAGCAGTTCAAAGGGGTTCTACGAGCAGTACTTC.

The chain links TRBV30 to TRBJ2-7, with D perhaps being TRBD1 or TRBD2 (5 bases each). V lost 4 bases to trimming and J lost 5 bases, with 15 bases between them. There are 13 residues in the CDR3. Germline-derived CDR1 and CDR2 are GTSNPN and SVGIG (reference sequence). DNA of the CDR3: TGTGCCTGGACCGGACATCGGCGGGACGAGCAGTACTTC. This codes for CAWTGHRRDEQYF. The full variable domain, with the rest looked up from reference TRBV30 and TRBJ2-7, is SQTIHQWPATLVQPVGSPLSLECTVEGTSNPNLYWYRQAAGRGLQLLFYSVGIGQISSEVPQNLSASRPQDRQFILSSKKLLLSDSGFYLCAWTGHRRDEQYFGPGTRLTVT.

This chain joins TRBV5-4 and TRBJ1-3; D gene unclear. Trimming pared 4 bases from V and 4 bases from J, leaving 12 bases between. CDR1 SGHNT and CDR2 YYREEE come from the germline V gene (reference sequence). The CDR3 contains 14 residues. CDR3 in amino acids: CASSKGGRGNTIYF. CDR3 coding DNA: TGTGCCAGCAGCAAGGGAGGGAGGGGAAACACCATATATTTT. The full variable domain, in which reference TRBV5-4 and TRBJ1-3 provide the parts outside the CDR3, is ETGVTQSPTHLIKTRGQQVTLRCSSQSGHNTVSWYQQALGQGPQFIFQYYREEENGRGNFPPRFSGLQFPNYSSELNVNALELDDSALYLCASSKGGRGNTIYFGEGSWLTVV.

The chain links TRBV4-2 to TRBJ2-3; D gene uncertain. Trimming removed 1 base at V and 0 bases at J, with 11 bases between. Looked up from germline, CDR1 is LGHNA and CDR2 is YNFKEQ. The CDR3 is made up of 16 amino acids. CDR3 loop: CASSQVERGSTDTQYF. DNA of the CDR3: TGTGCCAGCAGCCAAGTGGAACGCGGAAGCACAGATACGCAGTATTTT.

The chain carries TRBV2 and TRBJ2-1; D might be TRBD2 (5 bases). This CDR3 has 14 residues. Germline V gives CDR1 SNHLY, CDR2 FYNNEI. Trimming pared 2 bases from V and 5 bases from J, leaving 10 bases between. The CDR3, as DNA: TGTGCCAGCAGTGAACTAGCCAGCCACAATGAGCAGTTCTTC. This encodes CASSELASHNEQFF.

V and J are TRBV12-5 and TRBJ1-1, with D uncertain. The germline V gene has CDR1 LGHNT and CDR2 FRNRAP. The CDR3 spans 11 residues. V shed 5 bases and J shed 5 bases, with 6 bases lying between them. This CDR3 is CASGPGTEAFF. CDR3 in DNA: TGTGCTAGTGGTCCGGGAACTGAAGCTTTCTTT. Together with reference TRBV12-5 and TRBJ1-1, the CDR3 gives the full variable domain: DARVTQTPRHKVTEMGQEVTMRCQPILGHNTVFWYRQTMMQGLELLAYFRNRAPLDDSGMPKDRFSAEMPDATLATLKIQPSEPRDSAVYFCASGPGTEAFFGQGTRLTVV.

The CDR3 DNA reads TGTGCCAGCAGCTTACGGGCGGGGTACGAGCAGTACTTC. Translation: CASSLRAGYEQYF. This sequence joins TRBV11-2 and TRBJ2-7; D may be TRBD2 (6 bases). Germline V gene lookup returns CDR1 SGHAT and CDR2 FQNNGV. With 2 bases removed from V and 4 bases from J, the gap between germline ends came to 9 bases. CDR3 length: 13 amino acids.

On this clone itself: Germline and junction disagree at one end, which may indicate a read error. CDR3 nucleotides: TGTGCCACCCGCAGGGGAAGGACCTACGAGCAGTACTTC. Protein product: CATRRGRTYEQYF. The gene calls are TRBV15 and TRBJ2-7; possible D gene TRBD1, 6 bases. Germline lookup yields CDR1 LNHNV and CDR2 YYDKDF (reference sequence). This CDR3 is built from 13 residues. Full variable domain (rest looked up from reference TRBV15 and TRBJ2-7): DAMVIQNPRYQVTQFGKPVTLSCSQTLNHNVMYWYQQKSSQAPKLLFHYYDKDFNNEADTPDNFQSRRPNTSFCFLDIRSPGLGDTAMYLCATRRGRTYEQYFGPGTRLTVT.